The clone carrying this TCR beta chain was observed at least ten times. Its antigen remains unidentified. Time point defined: patch test 2, 6 weeks after DPC sensitization. The treatment is: therapeutic diphenylcyclopropenone sensitization with weekly scalp DPC. The sample is drawn from a study of human T cells and chemical hapten exposure. Study-level background: A patient group, mainly female, showed alopecia areata, totalis or universalis. Broader study findings: Expanded TCRs showed more large CDR3 clusters than pre-sensitization or healthy control sets. TCRs above 1 in 1000 frequency did not change with DPC sensitization.

MiXCR, run by TCRdb on the RACE reads, gives a single entry per CDR3 protein. Among about 110,000 distinct CDR3 sequences listed, more than 7% were seen once. The CDR3 covers 13 residues. Germline values: CDR1 SQVTM, CDR2 ANQGSEA. V shed 4 bases and J 6 bases; nucleotides not matched to a gene: 4. The clonotype was recovered from a woman in her thirties or forties with alopecia areata. Some clones in this sample may be carry-over from other donors' samples. Source: whole blood, taken in connection with sensitization to the hapten diphenylcyclopropenone (DPC). The chain is built from TRBV29-1 and TRBJ2-1; 9 bases map to TRBD1. The CDR3: CSVGGQGGNEQFF. DNA of the CDR3: TGCAGCGTTGGGGGACAGGGCGGCAATGAGCAGTTCTTC.